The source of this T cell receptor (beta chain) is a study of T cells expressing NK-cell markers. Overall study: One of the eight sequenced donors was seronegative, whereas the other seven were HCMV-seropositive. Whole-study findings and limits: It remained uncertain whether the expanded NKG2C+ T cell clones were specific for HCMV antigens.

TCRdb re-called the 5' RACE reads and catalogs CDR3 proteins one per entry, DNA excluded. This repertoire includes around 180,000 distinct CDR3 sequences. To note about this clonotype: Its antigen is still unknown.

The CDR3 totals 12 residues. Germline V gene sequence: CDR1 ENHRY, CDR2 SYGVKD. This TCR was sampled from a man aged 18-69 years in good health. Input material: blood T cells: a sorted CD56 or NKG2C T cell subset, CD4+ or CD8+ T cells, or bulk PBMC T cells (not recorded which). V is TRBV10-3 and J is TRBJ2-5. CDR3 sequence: CAISEPGETQYF.